The 20 T cell receptor beta chains below were found in one sample sequenced in a study of T cells after yellow fever vaccination (dated by TCRdb to between 2017 and 2020). What the treatment or condition label conveys for this sample: live attenuated yellow fever vaccine strain. Libraries were made using 5' RACE. TCRdb lists the instrument as Illumina NovaSeq 6000. TCRdb applied fastp at Q25 and MiXCR to the public reads, then kept only in-frame beta chains. Each CDR3 protein appears once, grouped with its most common genes and DNA. This sample lists 80,000 to 100,000 distinct CDR3 sequences; around 5.8% were detected once. 35% to 45% of the sample is taken by the ten largest. The sample here was CD8+ T cells sorted from PBMCs, taken 10 days after the yellow fever booster vaccination. These receptors were collected from a man in his late teens or twenties who received the YFV17D yellow fever vaccine.

The CDR3 DNA follows: TGCAGCGTTATGAACACTGAAGCTTTCTTT. Translating it yields CSVMNTEAFF. The chain employs TRBV29-1 and TRBJ1-1; no definite D call. The CDR3 runs to 10 residues. CDR1 and CDR2 (germline): SQVTM, ANQGSEA. V lost 5 bases to trimming and J lost 0 bases, with 1 base between them.

The chain couples TRBV7-9 to TRBJ1-1, with D tentatively TRBD1 (5 bases). The germline V gene encodes CDR1 SEHNR and CDR2 FQNEAQ (reference sequence). V was shortened by 9 bases and J by 2 bases, with 13 bases between the two germline ends. This CDR3 is built from 13 residues. CDR3 protein: CASGTGRNTEAFF. CDR3 DNA sequence: TGTGCCAGTGGGACGGGCCGCAACACTGAAGCTTTCTTT. Full variable domain (outside the CDR3, taken from reference TRBV7-9 and TRBJ1-1): DTGVSQNPRHKITKRGQNVTFRCDPISEHNRLYWYRQTLGQGPEFLTYFQNEAQLEKSRLLSDRFSAERPKGSFSTLEIQRTEQGDSAMYLCASGTGRNTEAFFGQGTRLTVV.

In DNA form, the CDR3 reads TGTGCCAGCAACCGACAGGTCTCTGGGGCCAACGTCCTGACTTTC. As protein: CASNRQVSGANVLTF. This chain uses TRBV6-2 or TRBV6-3 with TRBJ2-6; TRBD1 is a possible D gene (6 bases). CDR1 is MNHEY, CDR2 SVGEGT, per germline. V lost 7 bases and J lost 0, with 10 bases in between. The CDR3 has 15 residues.

This clonotype was counted only a few times. The V and J genes are TRBV11-2 and TRBJ2-1; 8 positions agree with TRBD1. This CDR3 region has 15 residues. Germline V CDR1 and CDR2: SGHAT, FQNNGV. Trimming cost V 2 bases and J 8 bases; bases outside gene matches: 8. The CDR3 bases are TGTGCCAGCAGCTTACCCGGACAGGGTGGGCATGAGCAGTTCTTC. This codes for CASSLPGQGGHEQFF.

This clonotype was counted between two and nine times. CDR3 sequence: CSGRGQGALTSYNEQFF. CDR3 DNA sequence: TGCAGCGGCCGGGGACAGGGGGCCCTTACCTCCTACAATGAGCAGTTCTTC. This chain links TRBV29-1 with TRBJ2-1; 12 nucleotides line up with TRBD1. The CDR3 loop spans 17 amino acids. The germline V gene encodes CDR1 SQVTM and CDR2 ANQGSEA. With V trimmed by 7 bases and J by 0 bases, 10 bases remained unmatched.

The V gene is TRBV24-1, the J gene TRBJ2-2; tentative D call: TRBD1 (6 bases). CDR3 length: 14 amino acids. Trimming removed 5 bases at V and 6 bases at J, with 12 bases between. Germline V lookup: CDR1 KGHDR, CDR2 SFDVKD. CDR3 amino acids: CATSAGEVAGELFF. The CDR3 nucleotides are TGTGCCACCAGTGCAGGGGAAGTTGCCGGGGAGCTGTTTTTT.

About this clonotype: A much larger clone lies a single base off, so this may be a read error. The V call is TRBV15, the J call TRBJ2-5; a weak D match, TRBD1 (5 bases). With 3 bases removed from V and 7 bases from J, the gap between germline ends came to 9 bases. Per the germline V gene, CDR1 is LNHNV and CDR2 is YYDKDF (reference sequence). The CDR3 sequence is 12 residues long. CDR3 nucleotide sequence: TGTGCCACCAGCAGGGACATAGTGACCCAGTACTTC. Translation gives CATSRDIVTQYF.

The rearrangement uses TRBV5-5 and TRBJ2-3, with 9 bases matching TRBD1. The CDR3 runs 16 residues. V was pared by 6 bases and J by 4 bases, with 12 bases of the junction left unmatched. Germline CDR1 is SGHKS and CDR2 is YYEKEE (reference sequence). CDR3 DNA: TGTGCCAGCAACCCAGCTTTCCGGGACAGGGCAGATACGCAGTATTTT. It yields the protein CASNPAFRDRADTQYF.

This rearrangement joins TRBV7-9 to TRBJ1-6; 12 nucleotides align to TRBD1. Germline-derived CDR1 and CDR2 are SEHNR and FQNEAQ (reference sequence). Trimming cost V 4 bases and J 10 bases; bases outside gene matches: 11. The CDR3 sequence is 17 residues long. For the CDR3, the DNA is TGTGCCAGCAGCTCCCTGGGTCCCGGGACAGGGGGCTCACCCCTCCACTTT. This sequence encodes CASSSLGPGTGGSPLHF. The full variable domain, in which reference TRBV7-9 and TRBJ1-6 provide the parts outside the CDR3, is DTGVSQNPRHKITKRGQNVTFRCDPISEHNRLYWYRQTLGQGPEFLTYFQNEAQLEKSRLLSDRFSAERPKGSFSTLEIQRTEQGDSAMYLCASSSLGPGTGGSPLHFGNGTRLTVT.

This chain connects TRBV6-2 or TRBV6-3 to TRBJ2-1, with D unresolved. CDR1 and CDR2 from the germline V gene are MNHEY and SVGEGT. CDR3 length: 13 amino acids. V dropped 2 bases and J dropped 6 bases, with 8 bases sitting between them. The CDR3 nucleotides read TGTGCCAGCAGTTACGTCCGGATCAATGAGCAGTTCTTC. Translation: CASSYVRINEQFF.

This clonotype was picked up a small number of times. The rearrangement links TRBV4-3 to TRBJ2-3, with 8 bases fitting TRBD2. CDR1 is LGHNA, CDR2 YSLEER, per germline. V shed 4 bases and J 3 bases; nucleotides not matched to a gene: 9. The CDR3 runs 16 residues. CDR3 DNA: TGCGCCAGCAGCCGTAGCCTAGCGGGCGAGACAGATACGCAGTATTTT. It codes for CASSRSLAGETDTQYF.

The table lists this clonotype with many counts. This chain links TRBV7-2 with TRBJ2-6; D not certain. Deletions cut 6 bases from V and 0 bases from J, with 15 bases between. The germline V gene has CDR1 SGHTA and CDR2 FQGNSA. This CDR3 comprises 17 residues. The CDR3 sequence is CASSRFPGDSGANVLTF. Here the CDR3 DNA reads TGTGCCAGCAGTCGATTCCCAGGCGACTCTGGGGCCAACGTCCTGACTTTC.

This clonotype has at least ten counts. V and J are TRBV9 and TRBJ2-2; 9 bases match TRBD2. Unmatched junction bases numbered 10, after V lost 0 bases and J lost 4 bases. The CDR3 contains 18 residues. Looked up from germline, CDR1 is SGDLS and CDR2 is YYNGEE. The CDR3 DNA reads TGTGCCAGCAGCGTAGGTTTCTGGACTAGCGAGACCACCGGGGAGCTGTTTTTT. Translating it yields CASSVGFWTSETTGELFF. Supplemented by reference TRBV9 and TRBJ2-2, the full variable domain reads DSGVTQTPKHLITATGQRVTLRCSPRSGDLSVYWYQQSLDQGLQFLIQYYNGEERAKGNILERFSAQQFPDLHSELNLSSLELGDSALYFCASSVGFWTSETTGELFFGEGSRLTVL.

Many counts were recorded for this clonotype. The chain uses TRBV7-2 and TRBJ2-3, with D hard to call. The germline gives CDR1 SGHTA, CDR2 FQGNSA. Trimming removed 7 bases from V and 4 bases from J, with 9 bases in between. This CDR3 comprises 12 residues. The CDR3 sequence: CASTWTADTQYF. The CDR3 DNA is TGTGCCAGCACCTGGACCGCAGATACGCAGTATTTT.

The chain uses TRBV7-2 and TRBJ2-5, with TRBD1 matching over 9 bases. This CDR3 is 14 amino acids long. The germline V gene has CDR1 SGHTA and CDR2 FQGNSA. V shed 4 bases and J 5 bases; nucleotides not matched to a gene: 5. The CDR3 reads CASSSGTGRETQYF. The CDR3 DNA sequence: TGTGCCAGCAGCTCCGGGACAGGGCGGGAGACCCAGTACTTC.

This clonotype was seen repeatedly, ten times or more. V and J are TRBV5-5 and TRBJ2-2; possibly TRBD2 for D (5 bases). Germline assignment: CDR1 SGHKS and CDR2 YYEKEE (reference sequence). V was cut by 1 base and J by 4 bases, with 8 bases left in between. CDR3 size: 14 residues. CDR3 bases: TGTGCCAGCAGCTTGTTCCGGGGCACCGGGGAGCTGTTTTTT. Protein: CASSLFRGTGELFF.

The chain is built from TRBV11-2 and TRBJ2-7; 9 positions match TRBD1. Germline assignment: CDR1 SGHAT and CDR2 FQNNGV. The J segment lost 1 base and the V segment lost 5 bases, leaving 3 bases of the junction unmatched. The CDR3 length is 14 residues. CDR3 sequence: CASSTGTGSYEQYV. The CDR3, as DNA: TGTGCCAGCAGCACCGGGACAGGGTCCTACGAGCAGTACGTC.

The V call is TRBV7-9, the J call TRBJ1-1, with D perhaps TRBD1 (5 bases). The V gene lost 6 bases and the J gene lost 1 base, with 9 bases spanning the gap. The CDR3 totals 13 residues. Germline-derived CDR1 and CDR2 are SEHNR and FQNEAQ (reference sequence). CDR3 nucleotide sequence: TGTGCCAGCAGACCTCAGGGGAACACTGAAGCTTTCTTT. Amino acid sequence: CASRPQGNTEAFF.

The V and J genes are TRBV9 and TRBJ2-7; 7 bases line up with TRBD1. Germline trimming cut 0 bases from V and 4 bases from J; bases unmatched to any gene: 7. The CDR3 is 15 residues long. Germline loops: CDR1 SGDLS, CDR2 YYNGEE. The DNA for the CDR3 is TGTGCCAGCAGCGTAGCCGGGACAGCGGCGTACGAGCAGTACTTC. The encoded protein is CASSVAGTAAYEQYF.

This clonotype has only a few counts. The V gene is TRBV9, the J gene TRBJ2-5, with a tentative D call TRBD2 (5 bases). The length of the CDR3 is 14 residues. The V end was cut by 5 bases, the J end by 2 bases, with 13 bases between. Per the germline V gene, CDR1 is SGDLS and CDR2 is YYNGEE. The CDR3 DNA sequence: TGTGCCAGCAGTGAAACCGGGGTTCAAGAGACCCAGTACTTC. Translated, it gives CASSETGVQETQYF.